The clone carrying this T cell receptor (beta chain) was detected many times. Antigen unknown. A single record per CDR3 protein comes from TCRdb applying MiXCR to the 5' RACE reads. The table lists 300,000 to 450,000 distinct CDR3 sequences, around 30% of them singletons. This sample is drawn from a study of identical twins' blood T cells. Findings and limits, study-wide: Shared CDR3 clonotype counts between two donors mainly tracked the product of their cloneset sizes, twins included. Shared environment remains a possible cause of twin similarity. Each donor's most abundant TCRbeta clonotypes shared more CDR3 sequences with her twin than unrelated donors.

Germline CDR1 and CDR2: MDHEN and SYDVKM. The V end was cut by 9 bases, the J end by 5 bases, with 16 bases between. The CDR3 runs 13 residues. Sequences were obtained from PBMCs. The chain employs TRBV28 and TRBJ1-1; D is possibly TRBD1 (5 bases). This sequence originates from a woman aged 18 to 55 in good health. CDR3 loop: CASLTGGGTEAFF. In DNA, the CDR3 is TGTGCCAGTCTTACAGGTGGGGGTACTGAAGCTTTCTTT. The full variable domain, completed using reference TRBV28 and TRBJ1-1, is DVKVTQSSRYLVKRTGEKVFLECVQDMDHENMFWYRQDPGLGLRLIYFSYDVKMKEKGDIPEGYSVSREKKERFSLILESASTNQTSMYLCASLTGGGTEAFFGQGTRLTVV.